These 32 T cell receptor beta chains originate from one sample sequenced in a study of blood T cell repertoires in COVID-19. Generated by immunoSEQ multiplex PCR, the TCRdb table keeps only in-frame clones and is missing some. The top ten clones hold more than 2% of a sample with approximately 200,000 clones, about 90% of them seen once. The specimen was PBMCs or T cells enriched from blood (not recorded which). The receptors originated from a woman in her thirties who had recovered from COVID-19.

The CDR3: CASTLDRFSYEQYF. Here the CDR3 DNA reads TGTGCCAGTACCCTTGACAGGTTTTCCTACGAGCAGTACTTC. The genes are TRBV19 and TRBJ2-7, with a tentative D call TRBD1 (6 bases). The V end lost 7 bases, the J end lost 1 base, and 14 bases lay between the germline ends. From germline, CDR1 is LNHDA and CDR2 SQIVND (reference sequence). There are 14 residues in the CDR3.

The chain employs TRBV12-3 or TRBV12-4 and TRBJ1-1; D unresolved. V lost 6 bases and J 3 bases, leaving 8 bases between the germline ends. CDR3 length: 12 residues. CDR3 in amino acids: CASRLAYTEAFF. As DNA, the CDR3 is TGTGCCAGCAGACTAGCCTACACTGAAGCTTTCTTT.

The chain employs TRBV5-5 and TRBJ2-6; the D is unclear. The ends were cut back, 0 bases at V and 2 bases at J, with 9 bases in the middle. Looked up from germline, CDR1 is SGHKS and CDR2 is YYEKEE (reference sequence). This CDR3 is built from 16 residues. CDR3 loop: CASSLGAGTGANVLTF. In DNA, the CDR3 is TGTGCCAGCAGCTTGGGTGCCGGTACTGGGGCCAACGTCCTGACTTTC.

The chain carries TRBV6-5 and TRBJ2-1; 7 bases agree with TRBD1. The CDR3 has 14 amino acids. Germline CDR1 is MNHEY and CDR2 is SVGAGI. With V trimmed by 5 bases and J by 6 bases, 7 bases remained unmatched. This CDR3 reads CASSPMRDSNEQFF. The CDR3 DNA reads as TGTGCCAGCAGTCCGATGAGGGACAGCAATGAGCAGTTCTTC.

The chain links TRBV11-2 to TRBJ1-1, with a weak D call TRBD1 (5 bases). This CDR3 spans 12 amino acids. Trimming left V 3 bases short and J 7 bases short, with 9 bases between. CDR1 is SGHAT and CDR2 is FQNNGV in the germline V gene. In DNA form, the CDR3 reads TGTGCCAGCAGCTTGACAGTAGATGAAGCTTTCTTT. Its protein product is CASSLTVDEAFF. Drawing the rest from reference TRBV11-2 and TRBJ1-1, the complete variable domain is EAGVAQSPRYKIIEKRQSVAFWCNPISGHATLYWYQQILGQGPKLLIQFQNNGVVDDSQLPKDRFSAERLKGVDSTLKIQPAKLEDSAVYLCASSLTVDEAFFGQGTRLTVV.

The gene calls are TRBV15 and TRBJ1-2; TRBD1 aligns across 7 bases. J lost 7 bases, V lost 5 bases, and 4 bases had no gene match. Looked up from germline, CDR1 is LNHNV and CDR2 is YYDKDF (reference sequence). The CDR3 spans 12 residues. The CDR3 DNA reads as TGTGCCACCAGCGACAGGGTGCGTGGCTACACCTTC. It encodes CATSDRVRGYTF.

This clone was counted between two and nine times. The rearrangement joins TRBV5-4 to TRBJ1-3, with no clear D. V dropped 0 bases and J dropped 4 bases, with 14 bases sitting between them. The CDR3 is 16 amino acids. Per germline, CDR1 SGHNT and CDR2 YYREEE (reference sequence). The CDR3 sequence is CASSLASRGQGNTIYF. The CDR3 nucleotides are TGTGCCAGCAGCTTGGCATCTCGAGGGCAGGGAAACACCATATATTTT.

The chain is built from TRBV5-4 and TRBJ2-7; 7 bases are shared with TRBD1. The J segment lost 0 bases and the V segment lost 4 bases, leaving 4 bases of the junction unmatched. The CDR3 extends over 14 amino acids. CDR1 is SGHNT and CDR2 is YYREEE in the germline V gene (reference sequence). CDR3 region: CASSAGQDSYEQYF. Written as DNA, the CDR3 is TGTGCCAGCAGCGCCGGACAGGACTCCTACGAGCAGTACTTC.

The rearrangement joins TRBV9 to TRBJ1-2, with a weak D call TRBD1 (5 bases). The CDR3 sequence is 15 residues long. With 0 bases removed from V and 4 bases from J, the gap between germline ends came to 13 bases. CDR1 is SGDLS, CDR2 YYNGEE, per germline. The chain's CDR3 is CASSVAGQLIYGYTF. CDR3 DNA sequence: TGTGCCAGCAGCGTAGCAGGGCAATTAATCTATGGCTACACCTTC.

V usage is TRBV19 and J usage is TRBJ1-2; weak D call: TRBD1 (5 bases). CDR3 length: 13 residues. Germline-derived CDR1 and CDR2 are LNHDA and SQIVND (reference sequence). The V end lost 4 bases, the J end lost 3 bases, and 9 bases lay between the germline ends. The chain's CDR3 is CASSTRADYGYTF. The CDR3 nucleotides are TGTGCCAGTAGTACCAGGGCAGACTATGGCTACACCTTC.

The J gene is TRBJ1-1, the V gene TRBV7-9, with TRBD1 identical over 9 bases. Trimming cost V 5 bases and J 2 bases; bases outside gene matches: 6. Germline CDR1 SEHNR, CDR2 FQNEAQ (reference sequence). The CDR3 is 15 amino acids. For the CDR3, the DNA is TGTGCCAGCAGCCCACCGGGACAGGGAAACACTGAAGCTTTCTTT. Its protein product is CASSPPGQGNTEAFF.

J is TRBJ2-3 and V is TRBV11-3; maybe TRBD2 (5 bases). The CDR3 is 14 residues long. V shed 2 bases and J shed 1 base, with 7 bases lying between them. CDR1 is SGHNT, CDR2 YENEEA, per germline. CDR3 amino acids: CASSLMGGTDTQYF. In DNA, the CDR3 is TGTGCCAGCAGCTTAATGGGAGGCACAGATACGCAGTATTTT.

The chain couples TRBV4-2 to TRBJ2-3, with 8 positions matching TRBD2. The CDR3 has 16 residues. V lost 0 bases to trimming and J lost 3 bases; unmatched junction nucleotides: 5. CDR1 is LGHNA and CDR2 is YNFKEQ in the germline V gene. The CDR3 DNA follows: TGTGCCAGCAGCCAAGATGCGGCTAGCGGGACAGATACGCAGTATTTT. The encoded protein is CASSQDAASGTDTQYF.

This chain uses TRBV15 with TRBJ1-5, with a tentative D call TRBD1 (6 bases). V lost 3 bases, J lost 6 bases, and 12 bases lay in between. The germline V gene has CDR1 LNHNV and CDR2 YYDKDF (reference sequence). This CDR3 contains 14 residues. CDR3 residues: CATSSKQGSQPQHF. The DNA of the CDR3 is TGTGCCACCAGCAGTAAACAGGGAAGTCAGCCCCAGCATTTT.

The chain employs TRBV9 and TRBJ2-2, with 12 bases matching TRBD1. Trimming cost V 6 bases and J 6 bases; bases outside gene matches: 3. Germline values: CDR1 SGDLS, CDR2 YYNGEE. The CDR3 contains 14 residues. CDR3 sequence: CASTGQGAAGELFF. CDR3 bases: TGTGCCAGCACGGGACAGGGGGCTGCCGGGGAGCTGTTTTTT. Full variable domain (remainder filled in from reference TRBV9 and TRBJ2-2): DSGVTQTPKHLITATGQRVTLRCSPRSGDLSVYWYQQSLDQGLQFLIQYYNGEERAKGNILERFSAQQFPDLHSELNLSSLELGDSALYFCASTGQGAAGELFFGEGSRLTVL.

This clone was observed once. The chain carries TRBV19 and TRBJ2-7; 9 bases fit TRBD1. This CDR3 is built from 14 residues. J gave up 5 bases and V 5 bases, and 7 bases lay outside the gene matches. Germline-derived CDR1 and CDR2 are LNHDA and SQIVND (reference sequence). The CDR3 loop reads CASSQGQGRHEQYF. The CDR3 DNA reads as TGTGCCAGTAGTCAGGGACAGGGTAGGCACGAGCAGTACTTC.

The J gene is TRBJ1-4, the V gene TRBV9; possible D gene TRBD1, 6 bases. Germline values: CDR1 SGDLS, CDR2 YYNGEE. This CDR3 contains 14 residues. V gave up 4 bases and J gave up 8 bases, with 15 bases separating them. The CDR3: CASSFSGEREKLFF. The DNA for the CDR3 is TGTGCCAGCAGCTTCTCAGGGGAACGGGAAAAACTGTTTTTT.

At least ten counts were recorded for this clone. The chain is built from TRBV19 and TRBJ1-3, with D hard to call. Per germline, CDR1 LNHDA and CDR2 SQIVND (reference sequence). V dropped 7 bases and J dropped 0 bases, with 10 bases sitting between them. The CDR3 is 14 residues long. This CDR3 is CASTWSGSGNTIYF. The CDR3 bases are TGTGCCAGTACTTGGTCGGGCTCTGGAAACACCATATATTTT. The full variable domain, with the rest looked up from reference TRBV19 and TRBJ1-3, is DGGITQSPKYLFRKEGQNVTLSCEQNLNHDAMYWYRQDPGQGLRLIYYSQIVNDFQKGDIAEGYSVSREKKESFPLTVTSAQKNPTAFYLCASTWSGSGNTIYFGEGSWLTVV.

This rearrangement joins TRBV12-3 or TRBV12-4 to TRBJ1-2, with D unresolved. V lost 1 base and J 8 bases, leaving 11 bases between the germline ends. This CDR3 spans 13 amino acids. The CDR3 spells CASSLGQAGGYTF. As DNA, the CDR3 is TGTGCCAGCAGTTTAGGGCAGGCGGGGGGCTACACCTTC.

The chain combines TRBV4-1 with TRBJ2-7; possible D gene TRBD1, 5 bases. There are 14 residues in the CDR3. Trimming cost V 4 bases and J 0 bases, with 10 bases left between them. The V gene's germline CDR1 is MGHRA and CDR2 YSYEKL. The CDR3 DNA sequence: TGCGCCAGCAGCCCCAGGGCCAGCTCCTACGAGCAGTACTTC. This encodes CASSPRASSYEQYF.

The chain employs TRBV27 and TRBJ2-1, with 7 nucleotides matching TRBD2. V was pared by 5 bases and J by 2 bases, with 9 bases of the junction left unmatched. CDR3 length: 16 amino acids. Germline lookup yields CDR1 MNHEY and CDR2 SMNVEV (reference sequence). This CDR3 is CASSPRMAGAYNEQFF. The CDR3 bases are TGTGCCAGCAGTCCCCGAATGGCGGGAGCCTACAATGAGCAGTTCTTC.

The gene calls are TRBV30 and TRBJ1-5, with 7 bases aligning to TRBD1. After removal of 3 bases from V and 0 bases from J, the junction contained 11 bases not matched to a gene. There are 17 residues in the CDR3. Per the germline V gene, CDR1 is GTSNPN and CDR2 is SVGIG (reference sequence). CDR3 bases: TGTGCCTGGAGCGCAGGACGGGACAGCTATAGCAATCAGCCCCAGCATTTT. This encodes CAWSAGRDSYSNQPQHF.

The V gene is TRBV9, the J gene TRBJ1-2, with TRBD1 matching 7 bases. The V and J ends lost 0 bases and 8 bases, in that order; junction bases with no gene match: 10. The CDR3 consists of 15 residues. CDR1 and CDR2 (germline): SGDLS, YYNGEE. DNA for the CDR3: TGTGCCAGCAGCGTAGGGGACAGACTCTATGCAGGCTACACCTTC. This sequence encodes CASSVGDRLYAGYTF.

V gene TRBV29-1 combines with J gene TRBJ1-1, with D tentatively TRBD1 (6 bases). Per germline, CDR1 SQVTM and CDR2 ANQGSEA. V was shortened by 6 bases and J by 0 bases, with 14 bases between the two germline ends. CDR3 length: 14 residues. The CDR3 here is CSVVTGTMNTEAFF. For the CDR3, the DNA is TGCAGCGTGGTTACCGGGACAATGAACACTGAAGCTTTCTTT. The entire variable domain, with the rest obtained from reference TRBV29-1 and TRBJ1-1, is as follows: SAVISQKPSRDICQRGTSLTIQCQVDSQVTMMFWYRQQPGQSLTLIATANQGSEATYESGFVIDKFPISRPNLTFSTLTVSNMSPEDSSIYLCSVVTGTMNTEAFFGQGTRLTVV.

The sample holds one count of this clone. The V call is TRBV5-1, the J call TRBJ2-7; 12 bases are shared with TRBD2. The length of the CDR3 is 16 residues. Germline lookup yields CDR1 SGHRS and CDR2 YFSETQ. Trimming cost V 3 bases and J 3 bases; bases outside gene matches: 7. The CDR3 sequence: CASSSASGRDYYEQYF. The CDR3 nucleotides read TGCGCCAGCAGCTCCGCTAGCGGGAGGGATTACTACGAGCAGTACTTC.

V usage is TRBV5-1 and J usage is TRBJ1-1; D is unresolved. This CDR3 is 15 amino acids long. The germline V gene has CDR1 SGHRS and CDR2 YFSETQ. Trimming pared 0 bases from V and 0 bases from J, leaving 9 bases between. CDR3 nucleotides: TGCGCCAGCAGCTTGGAGTACAGCATGAACACTGAAGCTTTCTTT. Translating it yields CASSLEYSMNTEAFF.

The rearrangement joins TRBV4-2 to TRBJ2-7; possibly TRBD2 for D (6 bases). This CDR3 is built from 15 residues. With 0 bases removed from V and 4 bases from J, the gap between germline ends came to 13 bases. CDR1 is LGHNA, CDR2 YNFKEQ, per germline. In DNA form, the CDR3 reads TGTGCCAGCAGCCAAGATCTGGCGGGGTGGTACGAGCAGTACTTC. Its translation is CASSQDLAGWYEQYF.

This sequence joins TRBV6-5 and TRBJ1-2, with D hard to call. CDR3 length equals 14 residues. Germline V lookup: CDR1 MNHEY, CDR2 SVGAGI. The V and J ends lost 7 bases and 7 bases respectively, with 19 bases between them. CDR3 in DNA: TGTGCCAGCAATTGGGATGGGCGGGCCTCTGGCTACACCTTC. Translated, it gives CASNWDGRASGYTF.

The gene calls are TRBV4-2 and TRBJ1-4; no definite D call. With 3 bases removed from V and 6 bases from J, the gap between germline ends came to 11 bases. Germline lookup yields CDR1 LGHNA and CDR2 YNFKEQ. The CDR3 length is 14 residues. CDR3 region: CASSQREADEKLFF. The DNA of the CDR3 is TGTGCCAGCAGCCAGCGGGAGGCTGATGAAAAACTGTTTTTT.

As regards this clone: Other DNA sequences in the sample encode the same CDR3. The chain's CDR3 is CASSLTENYGYTF. Here the CDR3 DNA reads TGTGCCAGCAGCCTGACAGAGAACTATGGCTACACCTTC. The V call is TRBV11-2, the J call TRBJ1-2; D perhaps matches TRBD1 (5 bases). V lost 5 bases to trimming and J lost 2 bases, with 9 bases between them. Per the germline V gene, CDR1 is SGHAT and CDR2 is FQNNGV. The CDR3 extends over 13 amino acids.

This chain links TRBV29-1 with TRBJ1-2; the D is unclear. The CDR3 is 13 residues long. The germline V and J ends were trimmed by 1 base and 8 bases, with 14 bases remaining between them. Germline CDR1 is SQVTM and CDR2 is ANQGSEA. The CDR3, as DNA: TGCAGCGTTGAAGCGGCGAAGCGAGGGGGCTACACCTTC. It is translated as CSVEAAKRGGYTF.

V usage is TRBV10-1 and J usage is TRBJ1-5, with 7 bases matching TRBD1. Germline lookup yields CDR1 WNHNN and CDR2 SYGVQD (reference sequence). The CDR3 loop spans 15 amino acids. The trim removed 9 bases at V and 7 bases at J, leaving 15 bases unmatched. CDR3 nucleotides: TGCGCCAGTAGATCCACCGACAGGGACGGGCAGCCCCAGCATTTT. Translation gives CASRSTDRDGQPQHF.